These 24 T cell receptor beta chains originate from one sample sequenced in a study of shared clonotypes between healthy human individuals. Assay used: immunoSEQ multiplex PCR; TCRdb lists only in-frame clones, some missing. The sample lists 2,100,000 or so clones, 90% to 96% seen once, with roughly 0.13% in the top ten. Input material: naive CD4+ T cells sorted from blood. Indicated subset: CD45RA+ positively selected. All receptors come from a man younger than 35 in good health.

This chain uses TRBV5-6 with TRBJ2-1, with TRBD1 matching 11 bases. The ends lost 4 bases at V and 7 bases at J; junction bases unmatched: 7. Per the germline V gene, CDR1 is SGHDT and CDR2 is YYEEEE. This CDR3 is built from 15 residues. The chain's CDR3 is CASSRAGTGGNEQFF. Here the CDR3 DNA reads TGTGCCAGCAGCAGGGCCGGGACAGGGGGGAATGAGCAGTTCTTC.

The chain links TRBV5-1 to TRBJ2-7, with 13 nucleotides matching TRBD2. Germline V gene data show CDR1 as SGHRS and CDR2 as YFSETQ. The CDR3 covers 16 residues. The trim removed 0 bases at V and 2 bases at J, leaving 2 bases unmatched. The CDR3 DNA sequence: TGCGCCAGCAGCTTGGATACTAGCGGGGGGGCCTACGAGCAGTACTTC. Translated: CASSLDTSGGAYEQYF.

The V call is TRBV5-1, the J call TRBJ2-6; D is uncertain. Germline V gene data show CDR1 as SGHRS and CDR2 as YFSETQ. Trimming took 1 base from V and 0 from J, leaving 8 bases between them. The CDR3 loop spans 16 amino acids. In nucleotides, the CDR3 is TGCGCCAGCAGCTTGTGGCAGAGCTCTGGGGCCAACGTCCTGACTTTC. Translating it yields CASSLWQSSGANVLTF.

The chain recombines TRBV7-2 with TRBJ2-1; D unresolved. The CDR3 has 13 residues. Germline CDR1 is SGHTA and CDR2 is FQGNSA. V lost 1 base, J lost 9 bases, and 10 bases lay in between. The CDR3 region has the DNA TGTGCCAGCAGCTTAGGAATCGGGCTTGAGCAGTTCTTC. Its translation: CASSLGIGLEQFF.

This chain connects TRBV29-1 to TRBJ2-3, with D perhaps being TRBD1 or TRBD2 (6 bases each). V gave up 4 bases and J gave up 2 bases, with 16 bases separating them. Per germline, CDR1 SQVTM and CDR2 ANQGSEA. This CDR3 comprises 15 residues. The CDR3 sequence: CSVVGGRTVTDTQYF. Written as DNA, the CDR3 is TGCAGCGTTGTCGGGGGCCGGACAGTCACAGATACGCAGTATTTT.

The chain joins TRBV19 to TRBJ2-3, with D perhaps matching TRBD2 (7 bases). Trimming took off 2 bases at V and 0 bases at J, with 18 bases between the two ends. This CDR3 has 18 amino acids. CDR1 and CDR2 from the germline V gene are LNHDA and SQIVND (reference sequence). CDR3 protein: CASSIRGGRLLSTDTQYF. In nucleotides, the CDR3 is TGTGCCAGTAGTATACGCGGGGGCCGCCTCCTTAGCACAGATACGCAGTATTTT.

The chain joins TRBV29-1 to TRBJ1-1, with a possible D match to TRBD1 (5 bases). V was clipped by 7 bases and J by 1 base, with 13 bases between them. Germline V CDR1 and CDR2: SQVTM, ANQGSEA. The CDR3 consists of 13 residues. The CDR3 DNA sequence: TGCAGCGCGGCGGCTGGGGCGAACACTGAAGCTTTCTTT. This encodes CSAAAGANTEAFF.

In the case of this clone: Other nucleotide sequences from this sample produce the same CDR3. The CDR3 DNA reads TGCGCCAGCAGCCTGGGACAGGTGGAGACCCAGTACTTC. Translating it yields CASSLGQVETQYF. This chain joins TRBV5-1 and TRBJ2-5; TRBD1 matches at 8 bases. The CDR3 spans 13 residues. Trimming took 4 bases from V and 5 from J; bases not matched to a gene: 4. CDR1 and CDR2 from the germline V gene are SGHRS and YFSETQ.

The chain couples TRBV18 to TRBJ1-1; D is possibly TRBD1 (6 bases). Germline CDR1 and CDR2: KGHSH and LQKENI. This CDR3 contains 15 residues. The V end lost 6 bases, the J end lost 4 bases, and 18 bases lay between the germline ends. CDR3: CASSPATGMATEAFF. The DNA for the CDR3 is TGTGCCAGCTCCCCGGCCACAGGGATGGCCACTGAAGCTTTCTTT.

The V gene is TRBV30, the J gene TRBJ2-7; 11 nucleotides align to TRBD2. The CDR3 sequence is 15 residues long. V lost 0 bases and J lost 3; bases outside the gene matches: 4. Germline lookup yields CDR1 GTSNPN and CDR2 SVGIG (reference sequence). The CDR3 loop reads CAWSVGGTSGYEQYF. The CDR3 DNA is TGTGCCTGGAGTGTAGGAGGGACTAGCGGCTACGAGCAGTACTTC.

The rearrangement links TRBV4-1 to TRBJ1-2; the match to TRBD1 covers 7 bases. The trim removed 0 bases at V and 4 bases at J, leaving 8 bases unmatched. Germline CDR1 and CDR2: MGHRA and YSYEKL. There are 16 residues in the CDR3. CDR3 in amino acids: CASSQDRAGGPYGYTF. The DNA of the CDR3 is TGCGCCAGCAGCCAAGATAGGGCAGGGGGACCCTATGGCTACACCTTC.

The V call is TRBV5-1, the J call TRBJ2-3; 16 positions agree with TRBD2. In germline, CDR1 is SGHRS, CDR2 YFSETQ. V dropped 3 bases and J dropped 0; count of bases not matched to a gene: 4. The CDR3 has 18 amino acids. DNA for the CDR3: TGCGCCAGCAGCTCGGGACTAGCGGGGGGGTCTAGCACAGATACGCAGTATTTT. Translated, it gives CASSSGLAGGSSTDTQYF.

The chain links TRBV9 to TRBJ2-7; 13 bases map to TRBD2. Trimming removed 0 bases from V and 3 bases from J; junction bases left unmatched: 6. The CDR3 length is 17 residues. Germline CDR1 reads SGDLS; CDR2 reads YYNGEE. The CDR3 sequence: CASSVATGTSGVYEQYF. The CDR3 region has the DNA TGTGCCAGCAGCGTAGCTACCGGGACTAGCGGGGTCTACGAGCAGTACTTC.

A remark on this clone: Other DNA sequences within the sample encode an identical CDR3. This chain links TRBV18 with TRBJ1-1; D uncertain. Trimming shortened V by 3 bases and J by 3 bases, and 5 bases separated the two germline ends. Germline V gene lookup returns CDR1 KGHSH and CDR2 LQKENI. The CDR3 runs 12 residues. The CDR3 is CASSPQDTEAFF. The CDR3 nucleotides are TGTGCCAGCTCACCCCAGGACACTGAAGCTTTCTTT.

The CDR3 region has the DNA TGCGCCAGCAGCCAAGTTGGTGTAGGGGTATCCTCGGGACTGTTTTTT. It encodes CASSQVGVGVSSGLFF. The chain links TRBV4-1 to TRBJ1-4; TRBD1 is a possible D gene (5 bases). Germline V gene data show CDR1 as MGHRA and CDR2 as YSYEKL. V was cut by 1 base and J by 13 bases, with 22 bases left in between. The CDR3 contains 16 residues.

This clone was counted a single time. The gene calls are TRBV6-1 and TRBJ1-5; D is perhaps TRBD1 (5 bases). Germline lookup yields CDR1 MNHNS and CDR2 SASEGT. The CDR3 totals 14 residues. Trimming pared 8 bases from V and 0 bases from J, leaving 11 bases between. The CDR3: CASARQFSNQPQHF. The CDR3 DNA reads TGTGCCAGCGCCAGACAGTTTAGCAATCAGCCCCAGCATTTT.

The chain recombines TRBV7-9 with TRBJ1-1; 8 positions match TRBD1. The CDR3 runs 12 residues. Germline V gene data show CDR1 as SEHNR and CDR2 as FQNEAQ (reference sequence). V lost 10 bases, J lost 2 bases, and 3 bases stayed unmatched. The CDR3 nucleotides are TGTGCCACGGACAGGGTCAACACTGAAGCTTTCTTT. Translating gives CATDRVNTEAFF.

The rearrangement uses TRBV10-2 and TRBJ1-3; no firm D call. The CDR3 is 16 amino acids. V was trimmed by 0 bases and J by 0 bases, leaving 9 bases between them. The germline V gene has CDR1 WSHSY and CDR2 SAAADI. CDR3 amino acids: CASSESSGVSGNTIYF. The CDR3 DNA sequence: TGCGCCAGCAGTGAGTCAAGTGGCGTCTCTGGAAACACCATATATTTT.

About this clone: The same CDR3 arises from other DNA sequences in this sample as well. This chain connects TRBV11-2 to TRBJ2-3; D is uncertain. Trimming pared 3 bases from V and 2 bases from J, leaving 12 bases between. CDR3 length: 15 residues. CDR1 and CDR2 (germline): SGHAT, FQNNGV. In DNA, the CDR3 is TGTGCCAGCAGCTTTAGGGCAGCTTCCACAGATACGCAGTATTTT. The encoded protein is CASSFRAASTDTQYF.

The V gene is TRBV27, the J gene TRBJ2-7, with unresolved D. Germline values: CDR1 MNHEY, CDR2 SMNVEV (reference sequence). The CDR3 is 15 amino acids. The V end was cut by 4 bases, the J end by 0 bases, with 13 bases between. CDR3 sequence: CASSSSSRNSYEQYF. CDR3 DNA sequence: TGTGCCAGCAGTTCCTCCTCACGCAACTCCTACGAGCAGTACTTC.

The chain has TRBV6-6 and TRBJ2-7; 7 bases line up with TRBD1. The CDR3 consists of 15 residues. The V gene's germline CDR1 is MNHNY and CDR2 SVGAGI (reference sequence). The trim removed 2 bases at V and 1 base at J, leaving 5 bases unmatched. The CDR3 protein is CASSYDRAPSYEQYF. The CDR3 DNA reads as TGTGCCAGCAGTTACGACAGGGCTCCATCCTACGAGCAGTACTTC.

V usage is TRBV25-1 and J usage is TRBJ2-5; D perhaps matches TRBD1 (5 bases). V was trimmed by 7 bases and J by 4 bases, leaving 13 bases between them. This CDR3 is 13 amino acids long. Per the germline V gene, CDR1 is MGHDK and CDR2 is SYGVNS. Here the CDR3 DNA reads TGTGCCAGCACCTTCAGTAGGGGAGAGACCCAGTACTTC. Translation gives CASTFSRGETQYF.

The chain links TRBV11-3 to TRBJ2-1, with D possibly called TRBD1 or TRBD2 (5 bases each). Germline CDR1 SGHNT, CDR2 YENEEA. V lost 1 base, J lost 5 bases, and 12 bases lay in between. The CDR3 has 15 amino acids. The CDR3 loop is CASSLGGVLNNEQFF. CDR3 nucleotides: TGTGCCAGCAGCTTAGGAGGGGTACTAAACAATGAGCAGTTCTTC.

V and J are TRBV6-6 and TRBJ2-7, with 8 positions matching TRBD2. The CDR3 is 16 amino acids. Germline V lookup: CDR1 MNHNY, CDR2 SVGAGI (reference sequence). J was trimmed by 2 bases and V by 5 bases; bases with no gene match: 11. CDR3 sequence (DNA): TGTGCCAGCAGTCCCCTACCGGGGGGGGCGACCTACGAGCAGTACTTC. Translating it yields CASSPLPGGATYEQYF.